This T cell receptor beta chain derives from a study of blood T cell repertoires in COVID-19. The V gene end was trimmed by 6 bases and the J gene end by 0 bases; junction bases not matched to a gene: 14. Germline values: CDR1 SQVTM, CDR2 ANQGSEA. The CDR3 loop spans 18 amino acids. Those enrolled in Seattle joined during active infection and were followed longitudinally afterward. Under the authors' procedure: How many nucleated cells were present was estimated from reference gene primer amplification. Generated by immunoSEQ multiplex PCR, the TCRdb table keeps only in-frame clones and is missing some. The DNA was the basis for D and trimming; V, J and clone size are from that table. This table holds about 370,000 clones, roughly nine tenths found once.

This chain links TRBV29-1 with TRBJ2-1; 10 nucleotides match TRBD1. Sequencing input: peripheral blood. This receptor was obtained from a woman aged 25 to 39 with COVID-19, enrolled during active disease. The CDR3 sequence: CSVSPDRGSVASYNEQFF. CDR3 DNA: TGCAGCGTGAGCCCGGACAGGGGGTCTGTAGCCTCCTACAATGAGCAGTTCTTC.